This is a list of T cell receptor beta chains from one sample in a study of OX40 agonist ivuxolimab in advanced cancers. Only in-frame clones appear in the TCRdb table, and some are missing; sequencing was by immunoSEQ multiplex PCR. The repertoire consists of over 60,000 clones, with about 91% occurring once and the leading ten covering roughly 0.9%. This specimen consisted of CD4+ or CD8+ T cells sorted from blood, obtained in a trial of the OX40 agonist ivuxolimab. Receptors were obtained from an adult with an advanced solid tumor such as melanoma, head and neck, liver or kidney cancer. Each CDR3 is given with its conserved first and last residue. Each record gives: clone size, J gene, V gene, CDR3 protein. A row's size may be missing; if present it is once, few, many or a size class.

. | TRBJ2-6 | TRBV7-9 | CASSPPGQAGSGANVLTF
. | TRBJ2-1 | TRBV4-2 | CASSQLAGRGEQFF
. | TRBJ1-5 | TRBV7-9 | CASSPLGRGNQPQHF
. | TRBJ1-5 | TRBV5-1 | CASSPEPGQGGQPQHF
. | TRBJ1-6 | TRBV4-3 | CASSWDRRDSPLHF
. | TRBJ2-1 | TRBV5-1 | CASSPPLAGGRYEQFF
. | TRBJ2-7 | TRBV20-1 | CSGKQGNEQYF
. | TRBJ1-1 | TRBV6-6 | CASSYSYGRGTEAFF
. | TRBJ2-1 | TRBV9 | CASSRDHPSYNEQFF
. | TRBJ2-3 | TRBV4-3 | CASSQDRPDTQYF
. | TRBJ2-7 | TRBV6-1 | CASSTHYEQYF
. | TRBJ2-1 | TRBV27 | CASSPLRISLNEQFF
. | TRBJ1-6 | TRBV7-2 | CASSEDTGPSPLHF
. | TRBJ1-3 | TRBV9 | CASSSGQGTRSGNTIYF
few | TRBJ2-2 | TRBV15 | CATSRDRGLPNTGELFF
. | TRBJ1-5 | TRBV19 | CASIRTGGQPQHF
. | TRBJ1-5 | TRBV19 | CASSAQQGNQPQHF
. | TRBJ2-3 | TRBV6-6 | CASSYKRDTQYF
. | TRBJ2-3 | TRBV30 | CAWKKTSGVYTQYF
. | TRBJ2-7 | TRBV19 | CASSTGAEQYF
once | TRBJ1-2 | TRBV5-1 | CASSLGGQGNYGYTF
. | TRBJ2-7 | TRBV6-5 | CASSYGSQGGEQYF
. | TRBJ1-1 | TRBV6-5 | CASSSPGNTEAFF
. | TRBJ1-2 | TRBV7-6 | CASSSGTGAYGYTF
. | TRBJ1-3 | TRBV28 | CASTPLGLHSGNTIYF
. | TRBJ2-7 | TRBV2 | CASRGDRSSYEQYF
few | TRBJ1-5 | TRBV11-2 | CASSNSNQPQHF
. | TRBJ1-2 | TRBV5-1 | CASSLVESGGYTF
. | TRBJ2-7 | TRBV7-2 | CASSLRDRGLYEQYF
. | TRBJ2-7 | TRBV18 | CASSPGTGPEQYF
. | TRBJ2-3 | TRBV5-6 | CASRTGLAAMEGDTQYF
. | TRBJ2-3 | TRBV15 | CATSRVQTDTQYF
. | TRBJ2-1 | TRBV11-2 | CASRTPGTPYNEQFF
. | TRBJ2-5 | TRBV28 | CASSSAGQGDQETQYF
. | TRBJ1-1 | TRBV9 | CASSVGVGNTEAFF
. | TRBJ1-1 | TRBV7-2 | CASSRRGQGVGTEAFF
. | . | TRBV28 | CASSLTRAGGPHEQYF
. | TRBJ2-2 | TRBV2 | CASSEEGSGVTGELFF
. | TRBJ2-7 | TRBV6-5 | CASGMTVYEQYF
. | TRBJ2-3 | TRBV27 | CASTVAAGRRGVDTQYF
. | TRBJ1-2 | TRBV15 | CATSRAAGSGGYTF
. | TRBJ2-3 | TRBV19 | CASSIGWASSTDTQYF